This is a list of T cell receptor beta chains from one sample in a study of CD8+ T cells in alopecia areata. The assay was immunoSEQ multiplex PCR, and TCRdb's table has in-frame clones only and misses some. The sample lists roughly 280,000 clones, 60% occurring once. The input for sequencing was CD4+ T cells sorted from blood, taken around week 52, from a patient treated with tofacitinib. The receptor set was obtained from a human donor with alopecia areata. Both conserved end residues are part of each CDR3. D genes are given only for firm matches. A clone size is listed for some rows: how often the clone was seen (once, few, many), or a class if it is expanded.

length: 12
D: NA
J: TRBJ1-2
size: few
V: TRBV19
CDR3: CASSLFRAGYTF
DNA: TGTGCCAGTAGCCTGTTCAGGGCTGGCTACACCTTC

length: 13
D: NA
J: TRBJ1-2
size: NA
V: TRBV2
CDR3: CARASAGRGGYTF
DNA: TGTGCCAGGGCCTCGGCCGGCCGTGGTGGCTACACCTTC

length: 13
D: TRBD1
J: TRBJ2-1
size: NA
V: TRBV2
CDR3: CASGWDRYNEQFF
DNA: TGTGCCAGCGGTTGGGACAGGTACAATGAGCAGTTCTTC

length: 13
D: TRBD1
J: TRBJ1-5
size: NA
V: TRBV29-1
CDR3: CSVRDSFNQPQHF
DNA: TGCAGCGTTCGGGACAGTTTCAATCAGCCCCAGCATTTT

length: 13
D: NA
J: TRBJ2-5
size: NA
V: TRBV30
CDR3: CAWNRVLTETQYF
DNA: TGTGCCTGGAACAGGGTTTTAACGGAGACCCAGTACTTC

length: 17
D: TRBD1
J: TRBJ2-2
size: NA
V: TRBV23-1
CDR3: CASSQSSRGTNTGELFF
DNA: TGCGCCAGCAGTCAATCTAGCAGGGGGACGAACACCGGGGAGCTGTTTTTT

length: 9
D: NA
J: TRBJ2-7
size: NA
V: TRBV18
CDR3: CASSPGQYF
DNA: TGTGCCAGCTCCCCCGGGCAGTACTTC

length: 12
D: NA
J: TRBJ1-2
size: NA
V: TRBV29-1
CDR3: CSEQGSNYGYTF
DNA: TGCAGCGAGCAGGGATCTAACTATGGCTACACCTTC

length: 14
D: NA
J: TRBJ2-2
size: few
V: TRBV5-1
CDR3: CASRPQGVNGELFF
DNA: TGCGCCAGCAGACCGCAGGGTGTGAACGGGGAGCTGTTTTTT

length: 13
D: NA
J: TRBJ2-1
size: few
V: TRBV6-5
CDR3: CASRAGRHNEQFF
DNA: TGTGCCAGCAGAGCCGGGAGACACAATGAGCAGTTCTTC

length: 17
D: NA
J: TRBJ1-6
size: few
V: TRBV4-2
CDR3: CASSQEARSSYNSPLHF
DNA: TGTGCCAGCAGCCAAGAGGCCCGGAGCTCCTATAATTCACCCCTCCACTTT

length: 17
D: TRBD1
J: TRBJ2-2
size: NA
V: TRBV30
CDR3: CAWRGYRGTLNTGELFF
DNA: TGTGCCTGGAGGGGTTACAGGGGGACCCTTAACACCGGGGAGCTGTTTTTT

length: 14
D: NA
J: TRBJ2-7
size: few
V: TRBV11-2
CDR3: CASSRDSTIYEQYF
DNA: TGTGCCAGCAGCCGCGACAGTACCATCTACGAGCAGTACTTC

length: 14
D: TRBD1
J: TRBJ1-2
size: NA
V: TRBV9
CDR3: CASSVGTGDYGYTF
DNA: TGTGCCAGCAGCGTGGGGACAGGGGACTATGGCTACACCTTC

length: 17
D: TRBD1
J: TRBJ1-6
size: NA
V: TRBV7-6
CDR3: CASSLVGRGRGDSPLHF
DNA: TGTGCCAGCAGCTTAGTTGGCAGGGGGCGAGGTGATTCACCCCTCCACTTT

length: 13
D: NA
J: TRBJ2-1
size: NA
V: TRBV9
CDR3: CASGRDPSGEQFF
DNA: TGTGCCAGCGGAAGGGACCCCTCCGGTGAGCAGTTCTTC

length: 11
D: NA
J: TRBJ2-3
size: once
V: TRBV20-1
CDR3: CSASGGDTQYF
DNA: TGCAGTGCTAGTGGGGGAGATACGCAGTATTTT

length: 12
D: NA
J: TRBJ1-2
size: few
V: TRBV2
CDR3: CASREFEYGYTF
DNA: TGTGCCAGCAGGGAATTTGAATATGGCTACACCTTC

length: 13
D: NA
J: TRBJ1-2
size: few
V: TRBV10-3
CDR3: CAISESRDNGYTF
DNA: TGTGCCATCAGTGAGTCCCGGGACAATGGCTACACCTTC

length: 11
D: NA
J: TRBJ2-5
size: NA
V: TRBV6-5
CDR3: CASSYSGTQYF
DNA: TGTGCCAGCAGTTATTCTGGGACCCAGTACTTC

length: 17
D: TRBD2
J: TRBJ2-1
size: few
V: TRBV5-4
CDR3: CASSLTRTSGAYNEQFF
DNA: TGTGCCAGCAGCTTGACGAGGACTAGCGGGGCCTACAATGAGCAGTTCTTC

length: 14
D: TRBD1
J: TRBJ2-5
size: NA
V: TRBV29-1
CDR3: CSVEEGGRAETQYF
DNA: TGCAGCGTTGAAGAAGGGGGCAGAGCAGAGACCCAGTACTTC

length: 10
D: NA
J: TRBJ2-7
size: NA
V: TRBV6-5
CDR3: CATQAHEQYF
DNA: TGTGCCACCCAGGCCCACGAGCAGTACTTC

length: 15
D: NA
J: TRBJ2-6
size: NA
V: TRBV30
CDR3: CAWSVLDSGANVLTF
DNA: TGTGCCTGGAGTGTACTAGACTCTGGGGCCAACGTCCTGACTTTC

length: 15
D: TRBD1
J: TRBJ1-6
size: NA
V: TRBV27
CDR3: CASSSQGAGNSPLHF
DNA: TGTGCCAGCAGTTCGCAGGGGGCGGGTAATTCACCCCTCCACTTT

length: 16
D: NA
J: TRBJ2-3
size: NA
V: TRBV5-1
CDR3: CASSLRMGGSTDTQYF
DNA: TGCGCCAGCAGCCTGAGGATGGGGGGAAGCACAGATACGCAGTATTTT

length: 12
D: NA
J: TRBJ1-2
size: NA
V: TRBV29-1
CDR3: CSVGRQAHGYTF
DNA: TGCAGCGTGGGGAGACAGGCCCATGGCTACACCTTC

length: 13
D: NA
J: TRBJ1-2
size: NA
V: TRBV2
CDR3: CASNRQGPYGYTF
DNA: TGTGCCAGCAATCGTCAGGGCCCCTATGGCTACACCTTC

length: 11
D: NA
J: TRBJ2-5
size: NA
V: TRBV6-5
CDR3: CASATQETQYF
DNA: TGTGCCAGCGCGACCCAAGAGACCCAGTACTTC

length: 14
D: NA
J: TRBJ1-1
size: NA
V: TRBV12-2
CDR3: CASRLGTGGTEAFF
DNA: TGTGCAAGTCGCTTAGGGACAGGGGGCACTGAAGCTTTCTTT

length: 13
D: NA
J: TRBJ2-3
size: once
V: TRBV29-1
CDR3: CSVVLISTDTQYF
DNA: TGCAGCGTTGTCCTAATTAGCACAGATACGCAGTATTTT

length: 12
D: NA
J: TRBJ2-3
size: once
V: TRBV2
CDR3: CASSSTTGTQYF
DNA: TGTGCCAGCAGTTCCACCACGGGTACGCAGTATTTT

length: 11
D: NA
J: TRBJ1-1
size: NA
V: TRBV30
CDR3: CAWNTGGEAFF
DNA: TGTGCCTGGAATACCGGGGGCGAAGCTTTCTTT

length: 13
D: TRBD1
J: TRBJ1-4
size: NA
V: TRBV6-5
CDR3: CASSQGAREKLFF
DNA: TGTGCCAGCTCACAGGGGGCGCGTGAAAAACTGTTTTTT

length: 14
D: NA
J: TRBJ1-6
size: few
V: TRBV7-2
CDR3: CASSLMQGRSPLHF
DNA: TGTGCCAGCAGCTTAATGCAGGGGAGATCACCCCTCCACTTT

length: 13
D: TRBD1
J: TRBJ1-2
size: few
V: TRBV29-1
CDR3: CSVLRDRNYGYTF
DNA: TGCAGCGTGCTCCGGGACAGGAACTATGGCTACACCTTC

length: 15
D: NA
J: TRBJ2-7
size: NA
V: TRBV4-2
CDR3: CASSQDPPISYEQYF
DNA: TGTGCCAGCAGCCAAGATCCGCCAATTTCCTACGAGCAGTACTTC

length: 20
D: TRBD2
J: TRBJ2-7
size: few
V: TRBV15
CDR3: CATSRDLSRSAGVIGYEQYF
DNA: TGTGCCACCAGCAGAGATCTTAGCAGGTCGGCGGGGGTAATAGGCTACGAGCAGTACTTC

length: 13
D: NA
J: TRBJ1-5
size: NA
V: TRBV30
CDR3: CAWSVLGNQPQHF
DNA: TGTGCCTGGAGTGTACTAGGGAATCAGCCCCAGCATTTT

length: 14
D: NA
J: TRBJ2-7
size: many
V: TRBV29-1
CDR3: CSVDTDTSSYEQYF
DNA: TGCAGCGTTGACACGGACACCAGCTCCTACGAGCAGTACTTC

length: 14
D: TRBD1
J: TRBJ2-5
size: NA
V: TRBV6-5
CDR3: CASSSWDRQETQYF
DNA: TGTGCCAGCAGTTCCTGGGACAGACAAGAGACCCAGTACTTC

length: 15
D: NA
J: TRBJ2-3
size: NA
V: TRBV13
CDR3: CASRIGQLSTDTQYF
DNA: TGTGCCAGCAGAATCGGACAGCTGAGCACAGATACGCAGTATTTT